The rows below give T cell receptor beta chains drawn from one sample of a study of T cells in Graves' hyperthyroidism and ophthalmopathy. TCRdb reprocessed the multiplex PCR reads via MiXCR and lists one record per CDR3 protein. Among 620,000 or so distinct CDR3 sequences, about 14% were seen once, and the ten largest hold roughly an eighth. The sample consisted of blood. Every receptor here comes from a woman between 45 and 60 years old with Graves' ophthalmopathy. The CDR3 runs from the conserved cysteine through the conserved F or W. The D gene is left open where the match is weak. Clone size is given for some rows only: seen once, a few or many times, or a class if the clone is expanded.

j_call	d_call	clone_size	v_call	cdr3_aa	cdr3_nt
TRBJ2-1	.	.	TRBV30	CAWSVRVRFNNEQFF	TGTGCCTGGAGTGTACGAGTGAGATTTAATAATGAGCAGTTCTTC
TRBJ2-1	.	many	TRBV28	CASRVSNSRNEQFF	TGTGCCAGCAGGGTCTCTAATAGTAGGAATGAGCAGTTCTTC
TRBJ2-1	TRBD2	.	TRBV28	CASSWTSGRVEQFF	TGTGCCAGCAGTTGGACTAGCGGGAGGGTTGAGCAGTTCTTC
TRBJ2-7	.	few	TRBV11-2	CASSTSVAVYEQYF	TGTGCCAGCAGCACCTCGGTCGCAGTCTACGAGCAGTACTTC
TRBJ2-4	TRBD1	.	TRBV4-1	CASSQERKGTGGPNIQYF	TGCGCCAGCAGCCAAGAGAGGAAGGGGACAGGGGGCCCGAACATTCAGTACTTC
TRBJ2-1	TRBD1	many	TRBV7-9	CASSSYRGNEQFF	TGTGCCAGCAGCTCCTACAGGGGCAATGAGCAGTTCTTC
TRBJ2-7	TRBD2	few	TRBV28	CASSPSGGYYEQYF	TGTGCCAGCAGCCCGTCGGGAGGGTACTACGAGCAGTACTTC
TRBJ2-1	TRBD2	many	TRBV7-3	CASSLQRGGGNEQFF	TGTGCCAGCAGTCTTCAGCGGGGAGGTGGGAATGAGCAGTTCTTC
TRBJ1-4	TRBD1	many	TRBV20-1	CSATRDSATNEKLFF	TGCAGTGCTACCCGGGACAGTGCAACTAATGAAAAACTGTTTTTT
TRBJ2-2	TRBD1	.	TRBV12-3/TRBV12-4	CASSPGQGSGELFF	TGTGCCAGCTCCCCGGGACAGGGGAGCGGGGAGCTGTTTTTT
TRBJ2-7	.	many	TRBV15	CATSRGYEQYF	TGTGCCACCAGCCGGGGCTACGAGCAGTACTTC
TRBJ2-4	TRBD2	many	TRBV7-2	CASSLLAGGRENIQYF	TGTGCCAGCAGCCTACTAGCGGGAGGGCGGGAGAACATTCAGTACTTC
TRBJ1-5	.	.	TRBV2	CASSEGAGLGQPQHF	TGTGCCAGCAGCGAAGGGGCGGGGTTGGGTCAGCCCCAGCATTTT
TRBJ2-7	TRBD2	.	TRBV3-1	CASSQVWTSGSYEQYF	TGTGCCAGCAGCCAGGTTTGGACTAGCGGGAGCTACGAGCAGTACTTC
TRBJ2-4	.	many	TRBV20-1	CSAYEAKNIQYF	TGCAGTGCTTACGAAGCCAAAAACATTCAGTACTTC
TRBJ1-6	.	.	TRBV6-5	CASSYSAVIRRPPLHF	TGTGCCAGCAGTTACTCGGCGGTGATCCGACGCCCACCCCTCCACTTT
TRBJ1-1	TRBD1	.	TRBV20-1	CSARKWDRPNTEAFF	TGCAGTGCTAGAAAGTGGGACAGGCCGAACACTGAAGCTTTCTTT
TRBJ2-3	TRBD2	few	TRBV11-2	CASSGSGDTQYF	TGTGCCAGCAGCGGTAGCGGGGATACGCAGTATTTT
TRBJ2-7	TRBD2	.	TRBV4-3	CASSQDWGIAGVEQYF	TGCGCCAGCAGCCAAGATTGGGGTATAGCGGGAGTCGAGCAGTACTTC
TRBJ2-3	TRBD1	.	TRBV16	CASTRDRGPDTQYF	TGTGCCAGCACCCGGGACAGGGGGCCGGATACGCAGTATTTT
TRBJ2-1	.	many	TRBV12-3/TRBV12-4	CASTTDLIHNEQFF	TGTGCCAGCACCACGGACCTCATTCACAATGAGCAGTTCTTC
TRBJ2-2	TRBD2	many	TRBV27	CASSPRTSPNTGELFF	TGTGCCAGCAGTCCCCGGACTAGTCCGAACACCGGGGAGCTGTTTTTT
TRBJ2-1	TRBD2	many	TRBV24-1	CATSVSGGRSSEQFF	TGTGCCACCAGTGTATCCGGCGGGAGAAGTAGTGAGCAGTTCTTC
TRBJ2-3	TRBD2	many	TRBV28	CASSGGRAKADTQYF	TGTGCCAGCAGTGGTGGGAGGGCCAAAGCAGATACGCAGTATTTT
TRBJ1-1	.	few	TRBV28	CASSYGNRNTEAFF	TGTGCCAGCAGTTATGGTAACAGGAACACTGAAGCTTTCTTT
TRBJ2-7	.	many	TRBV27	CASSLKGRPGHEQYF	TGTGCCAGCAGTTTAAAGGGAAGGCCCGGCCACGAGCAGTACTTC
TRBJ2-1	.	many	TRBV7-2	CASSFTRDRFWEQFF	TGTGCCAGCAGCTTTACGCGGGATCGCTTTTGGGAGCAGTTCTTC
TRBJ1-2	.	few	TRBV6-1	CASAPTGQGSYGYTF	TGTGCCAGCGCCCCGACAGGCCAGGGTTCCTATGGCTACACCTTC
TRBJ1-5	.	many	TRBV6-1	CASNSQGSNQPQHF	TGTGCCAGCAATTCGCAGGGGAGCAATCAGCCCCAGCATTTT
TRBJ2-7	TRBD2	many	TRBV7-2	CASSLGLAGPREQYF	TGTGCCAGCAGCTTGGGACTAGCGGGACCTCGCGAGCAGTACTTC